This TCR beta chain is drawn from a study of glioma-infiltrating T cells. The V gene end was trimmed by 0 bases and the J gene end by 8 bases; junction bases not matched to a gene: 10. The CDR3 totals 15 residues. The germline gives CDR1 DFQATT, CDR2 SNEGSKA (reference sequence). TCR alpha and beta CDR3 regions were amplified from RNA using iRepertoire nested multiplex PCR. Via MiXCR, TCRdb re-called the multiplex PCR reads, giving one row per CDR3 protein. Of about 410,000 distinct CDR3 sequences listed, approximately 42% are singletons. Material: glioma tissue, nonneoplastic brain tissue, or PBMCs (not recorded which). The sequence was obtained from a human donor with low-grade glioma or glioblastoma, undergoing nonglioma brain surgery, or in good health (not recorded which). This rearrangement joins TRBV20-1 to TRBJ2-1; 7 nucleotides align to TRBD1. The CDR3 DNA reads TGCAGTGCTAGAGACCCGGGACAGCACTCCTATGAGCAGTTCTTC. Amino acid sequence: CSARDPGQHSYEQFF.